The clone carrying this T cell receptor (beta chain) has just one count. The data were taken from a study of blood T cell repertoires in COVID-19. Sequencing used immunoSEQ multiplex PCR; TCRdb keeps in-frame clones, though not all of them. This table holds some 200,000 clones, around 85% found once. The sequence came from a woman aged 45-65 years in a cohort exposed to, infected with or recovered from COVID-19 (not recorded which). Sequenced sample: PBMCs or T cells enriched from blood (not recorded which).

The CDR3 region is CASSLGIRQGNYEQYF. The CDR3 region has the DNA TGTGCCAGCAGCTTAGGGATTCGACAGGGGAACTACGAGCAGTACTTC. This chain joins TRBV7-2 and TRBJ2-7; 8 bases fit TRBD1. Germline loops: CDR1 SGHTA, CDR2 FQGNSA. The CDR3 consists of 16 residues. Trimming cost V 1 base and J 3 bases; bases outside gene matches: 8.